The rows below give T cell receptor beta chains drawn from one sample of a study of blood T cell repertoires in COVID-19. Data came from immunoSEQ multiplex PCR; TCRdb stores just in-frame clones and leaves some out. This sample has about 280,000 clones, with more than 85% found just once. Sequences were obtained from PBMCs or T cells enriched from blood (not recorded which). These receptors were obtained from a man aged 35 to 55 who had been exposed to COVID-19. Both conserved end residues are part of each CDR3. D genes are given only for firm matches. Expanded clones get a size class; other rows say once, few or many, or leave the size out.

j_call: TRBJ2-5
clone_size: once
v_call: TRBV5-1
d_call: TRBD2
cdr3_aa: CASSLRAGLQETQYF
cdr3_nt: TGCGCCAGCAGCTTGAGAGCGGGGTTACAAGAGACCCAGTACTTC

j_call: TRBJ2-1
clone_size: NA
v_call: TRBV2
d_call: TRBD2
cdr3_aa: CASKAGDRREQFF
cdr3_nt: TGTGCCAGCAAAGCGGGAGATCGACGTGAGCAGTTCTTC

j_call: TRBJ2-7
clone_size: NA
v_call: TRBV7-9
d_call: NA
cdr3_aa: CASLLGGSYEQYF
cdr3_nt: TGTGCCAGCTTACTCGGCGGCTCCTACGAGCAGTACTTC

j_call: TRBJ2-7
clone_size: few
v_call: TRBV7-6
d_call: NA
cdr3_aa: CASSLEQSGAKQYF
cdr3_nt: TGTGCCAGCAGCTTAGAACAGTCAGGGGCCAAGCAGTACTTC

j_call: TRBJ1-2
clone_size: NA
v_call: TRBV29-1
d_call: TRBD1
cdr3_aa: CSVATTGRSYGYTF
cdr3_nt: TGCAGCGTTGCGACGACAGGGAGGAGTTATGGCTACACCTTC

j_call: TRBJ2-7
clone_size: NA
v_call: TRBV20-1
d_call: NA
cdr3_aa: CSARAHYEQYF
cdr3_nt: TGCAGTGCTAGAGCCCACTACGAGCAGTACTTC

j_call: TRBJ2-7
clone_size: few
v_call: TRBV12-5
d_call: TRBD2
cdr3_aa: CASGFSLTETGLAGPYEQYF
cdr3_nt: TGTGCTAGTGGTTTCTCATTGACTGAAACGGGACTAGCGGGACCCTACGAGCAGTACTTC

j_call: TRBJ1-4
clone_size: NA
v_call: TRBV27
d_call: NA
cdr3_aa: CASSLSRAIATNEKLFF
cdr3_nt: TGTGCCAGCAGTTTATCGAGGGCTATTGCAACTAATGAAAAACTGTTTTTT

j_call: TRBJ1-4
clone_size: NA
v_call: TRBV28
d_call: TRBD1
cdr3_aa: CASSLVTGVLANEKLFF
cdr3_nt: TGTGCCAGCAGTTTAGTGACAGGGGTATTGGCTAATGAAAAACTGTTTTTT

j_call: TRBJ1-1
clone_size: NA
v_call: TRBV10-3
d_call: NA
cdr3_aa: CAISQRGTEAFF
cdr3_nt: TGTGCCATCAGTCAGAGGGGGACTGAAGCTTTCTTT

j_call: TRBJ1-4
clone_size: NA
v_call: TRBV30
d_call: NA
cdr3_aa: CAWTNKWGGLTEKLFF
cdr3_nt: TGTGCCTGGACCAACAAGTGGGGGGGGTTAACCGAAAAACTGTTTTTT

j_call: TRBJ1-5
clone_size: NA
v_call: TRBV19
d_call: TRBD1
cdr3_aa: CASSDDRVNNQPQHF
cdr3_nt: TGTGCCAGTAGTGATGACAGGGTGAACAATCAGCCCCAGCATTTT

j_call: TRBJ2-7
clone_size: few
v_call: TRBV19
d_call: NA
cdr3_aa: CASSGGTAYEQYF
cdr3_nt: TGTGCCAGTAGTGGGGGCACAGCCTACGAGCAGTACTTC

j_call: TRBJ1-1
clone_size: NA
v_call: TRBV5-1
d_call: NA
cdr3_aa: CASSLVFGGLVTEAFF
cdr3_nt: TGCGCCAGCAGCTTGGTGTTTGGGGGCTTGGTAACTGAAGCTTTCTTT

j_call: TRBJ2-1
clone_size: NA
v_call: TRBV28
d_call: TRBD2
cdr3_aa: CASSLLEPGLAVYNEQFF
cdr3_nt: TGTGCCAGCAGTTTACTAGAGCCGGGACTAGCGGTATACAATGAGCAGTTCTTC

j_call: TRBJ2-7
clone_size: NA
v_call: TRBV12-3/TRBV12-4
d_call: NA
cdr3_aa: CASSLEGNEQYF
cdr3_nt: TGTGCCAGCAGTTTGGAGGGGAACGAGCAGTACTTC

j_call: TRBJ2-3
clone_size: NA
v_call: TRBV4-3
d_call: TRBD2
cdr3_aa: CASSQVKRTSSYTDTQYF
cdr3_nt: TGCGCCAGCAGCCAAGTTAAACGGACTAGCTCCTACACAGATACGCAGTATTTT

j_call: TRBJ1-2
clone_size: once
v_call: TRBV2
d_call: TRBD1
cdr3_aa: CASIEGDRGPNYGYTF
cdr3_nt: TGTGCCAGCATCGAGGGGGACAGGGGTCCCAACTATGGCTACACCTTC

j_call: TRBJ1-2
clone_size: NA
v_call: TRBV19
d_call: TRBD1
cdr3_aa: CASTLRDRAAGYTF
cdr3_nt: TGTGCCAGTACCCTGAGGGACAGGGCAGCTGGCTACACCTTC

j_call: TRBJ2-7
clone_size: NA
v_call: TRBV14
d_call: NA
cdr3_aa: CASSQDNGDYEQYF
cdr3_nt: TGTGCCAGCAGCCAAGATAACGGGGACTACGAGCAGTACTTC

j_call: TRBJ2-1
clone_size: NA
v_call: TRBV4-1
d_call: TRBD1
cdr3_aa: CASSPGQGWPNEQFF
cdr3_nt: TGCGCCAGCAGCCCCGGACAGGGTTGGCCCAATGAGCAGTTCTTC

j_call: TRBJ2-7
clone_size: NA
v_call: TRBV7-3
d_call: TRBD1
cdr3_aa: CASSLLTGDEQYF
cdr3_nt: TGTGCCAGCAGCTTATTAACAGGGGACGAGCAGTACTTC

j_call: TRBJ1-5
clone_size: NA
v_call: TRBV15
d_call: TRBD1
cdr3_aa: CATGHRGSSNQPQHF
cdr3_nt: TGTGCCACTGGACACAGGGGGAGCAGCAATCAGCCCCAGCATTTT

j_call: TRBJ2-7
clone_size: NA
v_call: TRBV28
d_call: NA
cdr3_aa: CASSLFGLEGLEQYF
cdr3_nt: TGTGCCAGCAGTTTATTCGGTCTAGAGGGTCTCGAGCAGTACTTC

j_call: TRBJ2-1
clone_size: once
v_call: TRBV4-2
d_call: NA
cdr3_aa: CASSLKLESSYNEQFF
cdr3_nt: TGTGCCAGCAGCCTCAAACTAGAAAGCTCCTACAATGAGCAGTTCTTC

j_call: TRBJ2-7
clone_size: NA
v_call: TRBV9
d_call: TRBD1
cdr3_aa: CASSVEGATREQYF
cdr3_nt: TGTGCCAGCAGCGTAGAGGGGGCCACCCGGGAGCAGTACTTC

j_call: TRBJ2-3
clone_size: NA
v_call: TRBV6-1
d_call: NA
cdr3_aa: CASSEALQGTDTQYF
cdr3_nt: TGTGCCAGCAGTGAAGCGCTTCAGGGAACAGATACGCAGTATTTT

j_call: TRBJ1-5
clone_size: once
v_call: TRBV30
d_call: NA
cdr3_aa: CAWSDISGQPQHF
cdr3_nt: TGTGCCTGGAGTGATATATCCGGGCAGCCCCAGCATTTT

j_call: TRBJ2-1
clone_size: NA
v_call: TRBV10-2
d_call: NA
cdr3_aa: CASSESAGFNEQFF
cdr3_nt: TGCGCCAGCAGTGAGTCGGCAGGGTTCAATGAGCAGTTCTTC

j_call: TRBJ2-5
clone_size: once
v_call: TRBV7-6
d_call: NA
cdr3_aa: CASSVERETQYF
cdr3_nt: TGTGCCAGCAGCGTTGAGAGAGAGACCCAGTACTTC

j_call: TRBJ2-3
clone_size: NA
v_call: TRBV6-2/TRBV6-3
d_call: TRBD2
cdr3_aa: CASSPGRAETDTQYF
cdr3_nt: TGTGCCAGCAGTCCCGGGAGGGCCGAGACAGATACGCAGTATTTT

j_call: TRBJ2-1
clone_size: NA
v_call: TRBV28
d_call: NA
cdr3_aa: CASSKLAPNEQFF
cdr3_nt: TGTGCCAGCAGCAAACTAGCCCCCAATGAGCAGTTCTTC

j_call: TRBJ1-2
clone_size: NA
v_call: TRBV19
d_call: TRBD1
cdr3_aa: CALGTGDGYTF
cdr3_nt: TGTGCCCTCGGGACAGGGGATGGCTACACCTTC

j_call: TRBJ1-1
clone_size: NA
v_call: TRBV10-3
d_call: NA
cdr3_aa: CAALDEGLNTEAFF
cdr3_nt: TGTGCCGCTTTGGATGAGGGTTTGAACACTGAAGCTTTCTTT

j_call: TRBJ1-2
clone_size: NA
v_call: TRBV7-2
d_call: NA
cdr3_aa: CASSLSPQGWGYTF
cdr3_nt: TGTGCCAGCAGCCTCTCCCCGCAGGGTTGGGGCTACACCTTC

j_call: TRBJ2-1
clone_size: NA
v_call: TRBV15
d_call: NA
cdr3_aa: CATSRDLSSYNEQFF
cdr3_nt: TGTGCCACCAGCAGAGACCTGAGCTCCTACAATGAGCAGTTCTTC

j_call: TRBJ2-2
clone_size: NA
v_call: TRBV5-4
d_call: TRBD2
cdr3_aa: CASSLGGTSATGELFF
cdr3_nt: TGTGCCAGCAGCTTGGGGGGGACTAGCGCCACCGGGGAGCTGTTTTTT

j_call: TRBJ2-7
clone_size: few
v_call: TRBV6-1
d_call: TRBD2
cdr3_aa: CASSEGLALGYEQYF
cdr3_nt: TGTGCCAGCAGTGAGGGACTAGCTTTGGGGTACGAGCAGTACTTC

j_call: TRBJ2-2
clone_size: NA
v_call: TRBV5-4
d_call: TRBD1
cdr3_aa: CASTGTGASFTGELFF
cdr3_nt: TGTGCCAGCACGGGGACAGGCGCAAGCTTCACCGGGGAGCTGTTTTTT

j_call: TRBJ1-1
clone_size: NA
v_call: TRBV27
d_call: NA
cdr3_aa: CASKRVRELGSEAFF
cdr3_nt: TGTGCCAGCAAAAGGGTTCGGGAGCTAGGGTCTGAAGCTTTCTTT

j_call: TRBJ1-1
clone_size: NA
v_call: TRBV4-3
d_call: NA
cdr3_aa: CASSQDGGMNTEAFF
cdr3_nt: TGCGCCAGCAGCCAAGACGGCGGAATGAACACTGAAGCTTTCTTT

j_call: TRBJ1-1
clone_size: NA
v_call: TRBV18
d_call: NA
cdr3_aa: CASSRVGGNTEAFF
cdr3_nt: TGTGCCAGCTCACGAGTAGGGGGGAACACTGAAGCTTTCTTT

j_call: TRBJ2-3
clone_size: NA
v_call: TRBV3-1/TRBV3-2
d_call: TRBD2
cdr3_aa: CASSQGSSGRGDTQYF
cdr3_nt: TGTGCCAGCAGCCAAGGGAGTAGCGGGCGGGGAGATACGCAGTATTTT

j_call: TRBJ1-1
clone_size: once
v_call: TRBV5-4
d_call: NA
cdr3_aa: CASSLGGPNTEAFF
cdr3_nt: TGTGCCAGCAGCTTGGGAGGGCCCAACACTGAAGCTTTCTTT